The 12 T cell receptor beta chains given below trace back to one sample, sequenced in a study of blood T cell repertoires in COVID-19. TCRdb keeps only in-frame clones here, not all; method: immunoSEQ multiplex PCR. The table lists approximately 75,000 clones, approximately 80% of them singletons. Sequencing was done on a sample of peripheral blood. The source is a woman in her forties or fifties with acute or convalescent COVID-19.

V is TRBV7-3 and J is TRBJ2-1, with 10 bases fitting TRBD1. This CDR3 contains 16 residues. The V and J ends lost 0 bases and 7 bases, in that order; junction bases with no gene match: 6. Germline CDR1 and CDR2: SGHTA and FQGTGA. DNA for the CDR3: TGTGCCAGCAGCTTAACCTTCGGACAGGGGGGGAATGAGCAGTTCTTC. This gives the protein CASSLTFGQGGNEQFF.

This clone was observed once. CDR3 sequence reads: CASSLAGGGTEAFF. CDR3 bases: TGTGCCAGCAGCTTAGCCGGCGGGGGGACTGAAGCTTTCTTT. The chain joins TRBV7-3 to TRBJ1-1; maybe TRBD1 (5 bases). V was clipped by 2 bases and J by 5 bases, with 12 bases between them. The CDR3 extends over 14 amino acids. Per germline, CDR1 SGHTA and CDR2 FQGTGA.

The chain combines TRBV28 with TRBJ2-7; 7 bases map to TRBD2. CDR3 length equals 15 residues. With V trimmed by 4 bases and J by 0 bases, 6 bases remained unmatched. Germline CDR1 reads MDHEN; CDR2 reads SYDVKM. In nucleotides, the CDR3 is TGTGCCAGCAGTTCTAGCGGAACTAGCTCCTACGAGCAGTACTTC. Encoded protein: CASSSSGTSSYEQYF.

CDR3 bases: TGTGCCAGCAGTTTAACAGCGGGAGTTGTGAATACGCAGTATTTT. Protein product: CASSLTAGVVNTQYF. This chain joins TRBV28 and TRBJ2-3, with TRBD2 identical over 8 bases. From germline, CDR1 is MDHEN and CDR2 SYDVKM. The CDR3 consists of 15 residues. J lost 7 bases, V lost 2 bases, and 8 bases had no gene match.

The chain has TRBV2 and TRBJ2-5; D perhaps matches TRBD2 (5 bases). Trimming shortened V by 8 bases and J by 2 bases, and 21 bases separated the two germline ends. Germline V gene sequence: CDR1 SNHLY, CDR2 FYNNEI. The CDR3 consists of 16 residues. CDR3 in DNA: TGTGCCAGCCTGAGGCTGTCGGGAATCAGGCAAGAGACCCAGTACTTC. Amino acids: CASLRLSGIRQETQYF.

This clone has a single count. This rearrangement joins TRBV2 to TRBJ1-3, with D maybe TRBD1 (5 bases). This CDR3 has 15 amino acids. The V and J ends lost 3 bases and 0 bases respectively, with 9 bases between them. From germline, CDR1 is SNHLY and CDR2 FYNNEI. CDR3 coding DNA: TGTGCCAGCAGTGATCGGGGGGGCTCTGGAAACACCATATATTTT. Translating it yields CASSDRGGSGNTIYF.

The rearrangement uses TRBV6-5 and TRBJ1-5; D is possibly TRBD1 (6 bases). The CDR3 totals 14 residues. The germline V gene has CDR1 MNHEY and CDR2 SVGAGI. V was pared by 5 bases and J by 4 bases, with 12 bases between. The CDR3 DNA follows: TGTGCCAGCAGTAGAACGACAGGAAATCAGCCCCAGCATTTT. Protein product: CASSRTTGNQPQHF.

The chain combines TRBV7-9 with TRBJ2-5; 7 bases are a match to TRBD2. Germline V gene lookup returns CDR1 SEHNR and CDR2 FQNEAQ (reference sequence). The CDR3 consists of 14 residues. Losses at the gene ends were 1 base for V and 13 bases for J; bases not matched to a gene: 12. CDR3 loop: CASSLDRSAGDPYF. CDR3 nucleotides: TGTGCCAGCAGCTTAGATAGGTCGGCGGGAGATCCGTACTTC. Using reference TRBV7-9 and TRBJ2-5 for the parts outside the CDR3, the full variable domain is DTGVSQNPRHKITKRGQNVTFRCDPISEHNRLYWYRQTLGQGPEFLTYFQNEAQLEKSRLLSDRFSAERPKGSFSTLEIQRTEQGDSAMYLCASSLDRSAGDPYFGPGTRLLVL.

The V call is TRBV6-5, the J call TRBJ1-1; the D gene is possibly TRBD1 (5 bases). Trimming removed 0 bases at V and 6 bases at J, with 14 bases between. The CDR3 is made up of 15 amino acids. Germline assignment: CDR1 MNHEY and CDR2 SVGAGI. In DNA, the CDR3 is TGTGCCAGCAGTTACTCGGGGCCAGTTTACGCTGAAGCTTTCTTT. Protein product: CASSYSGPVYAEAFF.

This chain joins TRBV4-3 and TRBJ2-5; 12 positions agree with TRBD2. Losses at the gene ends were 1 base for V and 7 bases for J; bases not matched to a gene: 4. The germline gives CDR1 LGHNA, CDR2 YSLEER. The CDR3 is made up of 15 amino acids. The CDR3 protein is CASSQGRLAGATQYF. The CDR3 nucleotides are TGCGCCAGCAGCCAAGGTAGACTAGCGGGGGCGACCCAGTACTTC.

V and J are TRBV2 and TRBJ2-6, with D possibly TRBD2 on 6 matching bases. The CDR3 has 21 amino acids. Germline assignment: CDR1 SNHLY and CDR2 FYNNEI. Trimming took off 9 bases at V and 1 base at J, with 31 bases between the two ends. CDR3 in DNA: TGTGCCAGACGGGGGACTGGGGTGGACGATCGGCTGGGGTCTGGGGCCAACGTCCTGACTTTC. Translation: CARRGTGVDDRLGSGANVLTF.

The V and J genes are TRBV9 and TRBJ2-7; 14 nucleotides agree with TRBD2. This CDR3 contains 13 residues. The V segment lost 4 bases and the J segment 7 bases; nucleotides outside the gene matches: 1. CDR1 is SGDLS, CDR2 YYNGEE, per germline. The CDR3 reads CASSRLAGGEQYF. The CDR3 nucleotides read TGTGCCAGCAGCCGACTAGCGGGGGGGGAGCAGTACTTC.